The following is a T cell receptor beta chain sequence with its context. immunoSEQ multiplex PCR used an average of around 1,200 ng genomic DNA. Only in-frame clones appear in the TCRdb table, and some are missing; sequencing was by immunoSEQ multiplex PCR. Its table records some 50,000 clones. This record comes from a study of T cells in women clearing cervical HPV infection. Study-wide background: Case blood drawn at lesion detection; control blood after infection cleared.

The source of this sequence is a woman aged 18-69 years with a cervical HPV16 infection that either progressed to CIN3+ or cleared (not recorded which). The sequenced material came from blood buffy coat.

CDR3 bases read: TGTGCCAGCAGTGTGACAGTGCAAGAGACC. Protein: CASSVTVQET. The full CDR3 sequence reads CASSVTVQETQYF. The V gene is TRBV6-1, the J gene TRBJ2-5; D is possibly TRBD1 (5 bases). Coverage ceases 3 residues before the CDR3 finishes, and the germline J gene fills in the end. Germline loops: CDR1 MNHNS, CDR2 SASEGT. This CDR3 region has 13 residues. V was shortened by 4 bases and J by 2 bases, with 8 bases between the two germline ends.